This T cell receptor (beta chain) was sequenced during a study of post-analysis software for immune sequencing data. This CDR3 region has 18 residues. The germline gives CDR1 SEHNR, CDR2 FQNEAQ (reference sequence). The junction had 13 bases not matched to a gene; V was cut back by 2 bases and J by 3 bases. Carried by the TCR beta cDNA libraries were unique molecular identifiers. TCRdb called the PCR reads again in MiXCR, with one record for every CDR3 protein. The sample lists under 200,000 distinct CDR3 sequences, under 40% occurring once. The chain has TRBV7-9 and TRBJ2-7, with 10 bases fitting TRBD1. The sequence derives from a girl aged 5-17 years with multiple sclerosis. The sequenced sample was blood, obtained after autologous hematopoietic stem cell transplantation. CDR3 in amino acids: CASSLRRIGTGEVYEQYF. The CDR3 DNA sequence: TGTGCCAGCAGCTTACGCCGGATAGGGACAGGGGAAGTCTACGAGCAGTACTTC.